Presented here are 4 T cell receptor beta chains from one specimen sequenced in a study of blood T cell repertoires in COVID-19. TCRdb's copy holds only in-frame clones and misses some; the assay was immunoSEQ multiplex PCR. This sample has over 200,000 clones, with 88% found just once. The sample consisted of peripheral blood. All receptors derive from a woman aged 55 to 70 with acute or convalescent COVID-19.

This CDR3 reads CASSFGGWTEAFF. The CDR3 coding sequence is TGTGCCAGCAGCTTCGGAGGGTGGACTGAAGCTTTCTTT. The chain combines TRBV7-3 with TRBJ1-1, with D hard to call. Trimming removed 3 bases from V and 5 bases from J, with 10 bases in between. The CDR3 contains 13 residues. Germline V lookup: CDR1 SGHTA, CDR2 FQGTGA. The full variable domain, in which reference TRBV7-3 and TRBJ1-1 provide the parts outside the CDR3, is GAGVSQTPSNKVTEKGKYVELRCDPISGHTALYWYRQSLGQGPEFLIYFQGTGAADDSGLPNDRFFAVRPEGSVSTLKIQRTERGDSAVYLCASSFGGWTEAFFGQGTRLTVV.

The chain recombines TRBV6-5 with TRBJ2-1, with D perhaps TRBD2 (6 bases). The CDR3 covers 16 residues. Germline lookup yields CDR1 MNHEY and CDR2 SVGAGI. Trimming took 6 bases from V and 4 from J, leaving 19 bases between them. This CDR3 is CASSYPSGGGYNEQFF. The CDR3, as DNA: TGTGCCAGCAGCTACCCCTCTGGGGGAGGATACAATGAGCAGTTCTTC.

The chain employs TRBV19 and TRBJ2-7; D remains ambiguous. The CDR3 covers 14 residues. V was shortened by 3 bases and J by 2 bases, with 11 bases between the two germline ends. Per the germline V gene, CDR1 is LNHDA and CDR2 is SQIVND (reference sequence). The CDR3 protein is CASSIEAGTYEQYF. In DNA, the CDR3 is TGTGCCAGTAGTATTGAGGCTGGCACCTACGAGCAGTACTTC.

This clone was counted at least ten times. This sequence joins TRBV19 and TRBJ2-7, with 9 bases fitting TRBD2. The CDR3 spans 16 residues. CDR1 and CDR2 (germline): LNHDA, SQIVND (reference sequence). Trimming took 5 bases from V and 3 from J; bases not matched to a gene: 11. The CDR3 DNA reads as TGTGCCAGTAGTTTCCAAGCGGGGGGAGAATTCTACGAGCAGTACTTC. Protein product: CASSFQAGGEFYEQYF. The full variable domain, its missing parts supplied by reference TRBV19 and TRBJ2-7, is DGGITQSPKYLFRKEGQNVTLSCEQNLNHDAMYWYRQDPGQGLRLIYYSQIVNDFQKGDIAEGYSVSREKKESFPLTVTSAQKNPTAFYLCASSFQAGGEFYEQYFGPGTRLTVT.